This TCR beta chain came from a study of blood T cell repertoires in COVID-19. Comments on this clone: One end of the junction is discordant with germline, which a read error may explain.

Method: immunoSEQ multiplex PCR; TCRdb's copy keeps in-frame clones and lacks some. The data show 100,000 to 150,000 clones, about nine tenths seen once. The source of this sequence is a woman in her seventies with acute or convalescent COVID-19. Sequences were obtained from peripheral blood.

The CDR3 DNA reads as TGTGCCAGCACACCCGGGTCAGGGTTAGGCAATGAGCAGTTCTTC. Translating it yields CASTPGSGLGNEQFF. The genes are TRBV18 and TRBJ2-1; maybe TRBD1 (5 bases). This CDR3 comprises 15 residues. Germline V lookup: CDR1 KGHSH, CDR2 LQKENI.